This entry features one TCR beta chain sequence. The PCR ran on 60 Vbeta and 13 Jbeta primers. Some clones are missing from TCRdb's copy, which holds only in-frame ones; the method was immunoSEQ multiplex PCR. The sample records about 130,000 clones, around 77% being singletons. This sample is part of a study of cytomegalovirus exposure and HLA in healthy donors. Everyone who donated was a healthy bone marrow donor. Unmatched junction bases numbered 3, after V lost 0 bases and J lost 6 bases. Germline assignment: CDR1 SGHRS and CDR2 YFSETQ. This CDR3 contains 13 residues. The rearrangement joins TRBV5-1 to TRBJ2-7, with TRBD1 matching over 7 bases. This receptor was obtained from a man over 45 in good health and CMV-seronegative. The specimen sequenced was PBMCs. The CDR3 reads CASSLGQGGEQYF. The CDR3, as DNA: TGCGCCAGCAGCTTGGGACAGGGTGGCGAGCAGTACTTC.